These 30 T cell receptor beta chains were sequenced from one sample in a study of shared clonotypes between healthy human individuals. Produced via immunoSEQ multiplex PCR; TCRdb's table is partial and in-frame only. The table has fewer than 600,000 clones, roughly 79% seen once. The specimen was PBMCs. The receptor source for this set is a woman aged 40 to 49 in good health. Some clones in this sample may be carry-over from other donors' samples.

The genes are TRBV19 and TRBJ1-2; D not certain. Germline CDR1 LNHDA, CDR2 SQIVND (reference sequence). V dropped 3 bases and J dropped 4 bases, with 18 bases sitting between them. The CDR3 contains 16 residues. In DNA, the CDR3 is TGTGCCAGTAGTATGAATCGGGCAGGAGAGATCTATGGCTACACCTTC. Translation: CASSMNRAGEIYGYTF.

The chain combines TRBV6-4 with TRBJ2-1, with TRBD2 identical over 7 bases. The CDR3 is 17 amino acids. V trimming: 2 bases; J trimming: 2 bases; junction bases outside the gene matches: 9. CDR1 and CDR2 (germline): MRHNA, SNTAGT. Written as DNA, the CDR3 is TGTGCCAGCAGTGACCGACTAGCCAATACCCCCTACAATGAGCAGTTCTTC. Its translation is CASSDRLANTPYNEQFF.

The chain uses TRBV29-1 and TRBJ2-3; 7 bases are a match to TRBD1. The CDR3 totals 13 residues. With V trimmed by 3 bases and J by 6 bases, 6 bases remained unmatched. The germline gives CDR1 SQVTM, CDR2 ANQGSEA. CDR3 sequence: CSVETQGVDTQYF. CDR3 nucleotide sequence: TGCAGCGTTGAGACCCAGGGGGTGGATACGCAGTATTTT.

This clone was detected a few times. The rearrangement uses TRBV7-8 and TRBJ2-5, with D maybe TRBD2 (6 bases). Per the germline V gene, CDR1 is SGHVS and CDR2 is FQNEAQ. The CDR3 totals 17 residues. Deletions cut 1 base from V and 7 bases from J, with 22 bases between. CDR3 sequence: CASSLVRLRDGGGTQYF. The CDR3 nucleotides read TGTGCCAGCAGCTTAGTCCGTCTGCGGGACGGTGGAGGGACCCAGTACTTC.

This clone was found once. The chain combines TRBV5-1 with TRBJ2-3; D gene unclear. The V end was cut by 1 base, the J end by 6 bases, with 12 bases between. The CDR3 has 14 amino acids. Germline-derived CDR1 and CDR2 are SGHRS and YFSETQ. CDR3 nucleotides: TGCGCCAGCAGCTTGATGGATTATAGGGATACGCAGTATTTT. It translates to CASSLMDYRDTQYF. The entire variable domain, with the rest obtained from reference TRBV5-1 and TRBJ2-3, is as follows: KAGVTQTPRYLIKTRGQQVTLSCSPISGHRSVSWYQQTPGQGLQFLFEYFSETQRNKGNFPGRFSGRQFSNSRSEMNVSTLELGDSALYLCASSLMDYRDTQYFGPGTRLTVL.

The rearrangement joins TRBV7-3 to TRBJ2-2; D assignment may be TRBD1 or TRBD2 (5 bases each). Trimming took 5 bases from V and 1 from J, leaving 17 bases between them. The germline V gene has CDR1 SGHTA and CDR2 FQGTGA. The CDR3 length is 17 residues. The CDR3 protein is CASSPRFGGMNTGELFF. CDR3 coding DNA: TGTGCCAGCAGCCCCCGGTTTGGGGGTATGAACACCGGGGAGCTGTTTTTT.

CDR3 in amino acids: CASSLVLAGAAGDTQYF. DNA of the CDR3: TGCGCCAGCAGCTTGGTACTAGCGGGAGCCGCCGGAGATACGCAGTATTTT. The chain has TRBV5-1 and TRBJ2-3; 11 bases map to TRBD2. Looked up from germline, CDR1 is SGHRS and CDR2 is YFSETQ. Trimming removed 0 bases from V and 5 bases from J; junction bases left unmatched: 8. The CDR3 covers 17 residues.

This clone was seen once. The CDR3 DNA sequence: TGTGCCAGCCATTTTAACACTGAAGCTTTCTTT. The encoded protein is CASHFNTEAFF. V is TRBV28 and J is TRBJ1-1, with D unresolved. The germline CDR1 and CDR2 sequences are MDHEN and SYDVKM. The CDR3 sequence is 11 residues long. The V end lost 8 bases, the J end lost 2 bases, and 6 bases lay between the germline ends.

The chain combines TRBV7-2 with TRBJ1-2; D might be TRBD1 (5 bases). CDR1 and CDR2 (germline): SGHTA, FQGNSA. V lost 3 bases and J 4 bases, leaving 9 bases between the germline ends. The CDR3 covers 13 residues. In nucleotides, the CDR3 is TGTGCCAGCAGCTTCGGGACGCGCTATGGCTACACCTTC. Translation: CASSFGTRYGYTF.

DNA of the CDR3: TGTGCCAGCAGCTCAGGACAAGGCACCTACGAGCAGTACTTC. Translating gives CASSSGQGTYEQYF. This sequence joins TRBV7-9 and TRBJ2-7, with D possibly matching TRBD1 (5 bases). V was clipped by 4 bases and J by 2 bases, with 12 bases between them. The germline V gene encodes CDR1 SEHNR and CDR2 FQNEAQ (reference sequence). CDR3 length: 14 amino acids.

The gene calls are TRBV28 and TRBJ2-2; no reliable D call. Deletions cut 2 bases from V and 5 bases from J, with 6 bases between. The CDR3 totals 13 residues. Germline lookup yields CDR1 MDHEN and CDR2 SYDVKM. The CDR3 loop reads CASSLAETGELFF. The CDR3 bases are TGTGCCAGCAGTTTAGCAGAGACCGGGGAGCTGTTTTTT.

The rearrangement joins TRBV7-9 to TRBJ1-1; D is possibly TRBD1 (5 bases). This CDR3 is 14 amino acids long. Per the germline V gene, CDR1 is SEHNR and CDR2 is FQNEAQ (reference sequence). Trimming removed 1 base from V and 4 bases from J, with 10 bases in between. For the CDR3, the DNA is TGTGCCAGCAGCTTAGTGTCGGGGGGCACTGAAGCTTTCTTT. Protein product: CASSLVSGGTEAFF. The full variable domain, in which reference TRBV7-9 and TRBJ1-1 provide the parts outside the CDR3, is DTGVSQNPRHKITKRGQNVTFRCDPISEHNRLYWYRQTLGQGPEFLTYFQNEAQLEKSRLLSDRFSAERPKGSFSTLEIQRTEQGDSAMYLCASSLVSGGTEAFFGQGTRLTVV.

This clone appeared a few times. The gene calls are TRBV7-2 and TRBJ2-3; D is undetermined. This CDR3 contains 14 residues. Germline CDR1 is SGHTA and CDR2 is FQGNSA. V lost 7 bases, J lost 4 bases, and 15 bases lay in between. CDR3 DNA sequence: TGTGCCAGCACCCTACCCAACTCGGCAGATACGCAGTATTTT. As protein: CASTLPNSADTQYF.

This clone appeared once. This may stem from a read error, because a much larger clone lies one nucleotide away. This chain joins TRBV28 and TRBJ1-1, with TRBD1 matching 8 bases. The CDR3 is made up of 13 amino acids. The germline gives CDR1 MDHEN, CDR2 SYDVKM. The CDR3 reads CAILRGPNTEALF. The DNA for the CDR3 is TGTGCCATCCTCAGGGGGCCGAACACTGAAGCTCTCTTT.

The chain uses TRBV19 and TRBJ2-7; 8 nucleotides align to TRBD2. Trimming removed 1 base from V and 4 bases from J; junction bases left unmatched: 6. CDR3 length: 15 amino acids. The germline V gene has CDR1 LNHDA and CDR2 SQIVND (reference sequence). CDR3 region: CASSIVGGGTYEQYF. The CDR3 region has the DNA TGTGCCAGTAGTATAGTTGGCGGGGGGACTTACGAGCAGTACTTC.

This chain uses TRBV28 with TRBJ2-3; D is undetermined. The CDR3 extends over 14 amino acids. Deletions cut 6 bases from V and 3 bases from J, with 13 bases between. The germline V gene has CDR1 MDHEN and CDR2 SYDVKM. The CDR3 nucleotides read TGTGCCAGCAGCACCGTTAGACTTACAGATACGCAGTATTTT. Its translation: CASSTVRLTDTQYF.

The rearrangement links TRBV6-5 to TRBJ2-7, with D possibly matching TRBD2 (7 bases). V lost 2 bases, J lost 2 bases, and 16 bases lay in between. CDR3 length equals 16 residues. The germline CDR1 and CDR2 sequences are MNHEY and SVGAGI. As DNA, the CDR3 is TGTGCCAGCAGTTACGGGAGGGGCAGGGGAACCTACGAGCAGTACTTC. Its translation is CASSYGRGRGTYEQYF.

This clone was seen only a few times. The chain uses TRBV2 and TRBJ1-1; tentative D call: TRBD1 (5 bases). Per germline, CDR1 SNHLY and CDR2 FYNNEI. The CDR3 runs 14 residues. The V end lost 5 bases, the J end lost 2 bases, and 12 bases lay between the germline ends. The CDR3 loop reads CASSPTEINTEAFF. The CDR3 DNA is TGTGCCAGCAGTCCGACAGAGATAAACACTGAAGCTTTCTTT.

Only a few counts were recorded for this clone. The chain employs TRBV20-1 and TRBJ1-2, with D possibly TRBD1 on 6 matching bases. Trimming took 5 bases from V and 8 from J, leaving 12 bases between them. The CDR3 totals 11 residues. Germline-derived CDR1 and CDR2 are DFQATT and SNEGSKA (reference sequence). The CDR3 here is CSAYTRGGYTF. CDR3 coding DNA: TGCAGTGCTTACACCAGGGGCGGCTACACCTTC.

This clone was seen ten or more times. The chain recombines TRBV18 with TRBJ2-1, with a tentative D call TRBD2 (5 bases). Germline loops: CDR1 KGHSH, CDR2 LQKENI. Between the trimmed V and J ends, which lost 2 bases and 5 bases, there was a span of 19 bases. The CDR3 contains 17 residues. The CDR3 DNA follows: TGTGCCAGCTCACCATATCGGCTAGCCAGAAGGGACAATGAGCAGTTCTTC. This encodes CASSPYRLARRDNEQFF.

J is TRBJ1-1 and V is TRBV15; D call uncertain. V was shortened by 0 bases and J by 4 bases, with 6 bases between the two germline ends. The CDR3 sequence is 13 residues long. From germline, CDR1 is LNHNV and CDR2 YYDKDF (reference sequence). The CDR3 is CATSRDGSTEAFF. The CDR3 DNA is TGTGCCACCAGCAGAGATGGGAGCACTGAAGCTTTCTTT.

CDR3 region: CASSEVAKNIQYF. The DNA of the CDR3 is TGTGCCAGCAGTGAAGTGGCCAAAAACATTCAGTACTTC. This chain links TRBV2 with TRBJ2-4, with D uncertain. Looked up from germline, CDR1 is SNHLY and CDR2 is FYNNEI. The CDR3 extends over 13 amino acids. The ends were cut back, 1 base at V and 1 base at J, with 2 bases in the middle. Full variable domain (rest looked up from reference TRBV2 and TRBJ2-4): EPEVTQTPSHQVTQMGQEVILRCVPISNHLYFYWYRQILGQKVEFLVSFYNNEISEKSEIFDDQFSVERPDGSNFTLKIRSTKLEDSAMYFCASSEVAKNIQYFGAGTRLSVL.

This clone has only a few counts. The chain combines TRBV29-1 with TRBJ1-1; D is undetermined. The germline CDR1 and CDR2 sequences are SQVTM and ANQGSEA. V was shortened by 4 bases and J by 2 bases, with 8 bases between the two germline ends. The CDR3 is made up of 12 amino acids. As DNA, the CDR3 is TGCAGCGTTGGGGCGGCAAACACTGAAGCTTTCTTT. It specifies CSVGAANTEAFF.

The J gene is TRBJ2-7, the V gene TRBV5-4; 8 nucleotides align to TRBD1. The V and J ends lost 4 bases and 6 bases, in that order; junction bases with no gene match: 12. The CDR3 is 15 amino acids. Germline CDR1 reads SGHNT; CDR2 reads YYREEE (reference sequence). In DNA, the CDR3 is TGTGCCAGCAGCCCCAGGACAGGGCCCCAGGGCGAGCAGTACTTC. This translates into CASSPRTGPQGEQYF.

Only a few counts were recorded for this clone. The CDR3 nucleotides are TGTGCCAGCAGCTTTACCATCGGACAGCTCACAGATACGCAGTATTTT. It specifies CASSFTIGQLTDTQYF. The chain carries TRBV9 and TRBJ2-3; perhaps TRBD1 as D (6 bases). Germline loops: CDR1 SGDLS, CDR2 YYNGEE. CDR3 length: 16 residues. Trimming removed 4 bases from V and 2 bases from J, with 17 bases in between.

As DNA, the CDR3 is TGTGCCCCCCAGGGAGCGGGAGGAGCAAGCGAGCAGTACTTC. Its translation is CAPQGAGGASEQYF. V is TRBV21-1 and J is TRBJ2-7; the table's D call, TRBD2, has no DNA check behind it. TRBV21-1 is flagged as a pseudogene. There are 14 residues in the CDR3.

The chain couples TRBV28 to TRBJ2-2; 9 bases agree with TRBD2. This CDR3 has 15 amino acids. Germline V gene lookup returns CDR1 MDHEN and CDR2 SYDVKM. After removal of 6 bases from V and 4 bases from J, the junction contained 6 bases not matched to a gene. CDR3 bases: TGTGCCAGCAGCAGTAGCGGGGGCCTCACCGGGGAGCTGTTTTTT. Translated, it gives CASSSSGGLTGELFF.

Concerning this clone itself: Other DNA sequences in the sample encode the same CDR3. This rearrangement joins TRBV18 to TRBJ1-3; no firm D call. Per germline, CDR1 KGHSH and CDR2 LQKENI. Trimming cost V 0 bases and J 4 bases, with 1 base left between them. The CDR3 spans 12 residues. CDR3 residues: CASSPPGNTIYF. In nucleotides, the CDR3 is TGTGCCAGCTCACCACCCGGAAACACCATATATTTT. Based on the CDR3 plus reference TRBV18 and TRBJ1-3, the full variable domain is NAGVMQNPRHLVRRRGQEARLRCSPMKGHSHVYWYRQLPEEGLKFMVYLQKENIIDESGMPKERFSAEFPKEGPSILRIQQVVRGDSAAYFCASSPPGNTIYFGEGSWLTVV.

The rearrangement joins TRBV7-2 to TRBJ1-5; no clear D. CDR1 is SGHTA and CDR2 is FQGNSA in the germline V gene. The V and J ends lost 2 bases and 1 base respectively, with 6 bases between them. The length of the CDR3 is 14 residues. CDR3: CASSLFGSNQPQHF. For the CDR3, the DNA is TGTGCCAGCAGCTTATTCGGAAGCAATCAGCCCCAGCATTTT. Based on the CDR3 plus reference TRBV7-2 and TRBJ1-5, the full variable domain is GAGVSQSPSNKVTEKGKDVELRCDPISGHTALYWYRQSLGQGLEFLIYFQGNSAPDKSGLPSDRFSAERTGGSVSTLTIQRTQQEDSAVYLCASSLFGSNQPQHFGDGTRLSIL.

On this clone itself: This may stem from a read error, because a much larger clone lies one nucleotide away. In DNA form, the CDR3 reads TGCAGCTTGTCGAGGGATGACTATACCTTC. Translation gives CSLSRDDYTF. The genes are TRBV29-1 and TRBJ1-2; D is undetermined. Germline V gene data show CDR1 as SQVTM and CDR2 as ANQGSEA. V gave up 8 bases and J gave up 14 bases, with 18 bases separating them. The CDR3 extends over 10 amino acids.